The 6 T cell receptor beta chains listed next were all sequenced from one sample in a study of blood T cell repertoires in COVID-19. The data were produced by immunoSEQ multiplex PCR, yet TCRdb's version contains in-frame clones alone and is incomplete. Of 35,000 to 50,000 clones in the sample, nearly 90% were seen once. Sample: peripheral blood. These receptors were taken from a man in his 70s with active COVID-19.

The V and J genes are TRBV6-1 and TRBJ2-1, with TRBD1 as a possible D gene (6 bases). There are 12 residues in the CDR3. The V end lost 2 bases, the J end lost 12 bases, and 11 bases lay between the germline ends. Germline values: CDR1 MNHNS, CDR2 SASEGT. DNA of the CDR3: TGTGCCAGCAGTGAATGGGGGCAGGGGCAGTTCTTC. This gives the protein CASSEWGQGQFF.

Only a few counts were recorded for this clone. The chain links TRBV27 to TRBJ2-7; 7 nucleotides line up with TRBD1. The CDR3 is 14 amino acids. Looked up from germline, CDR1 is MNHEY and CDR2 is SMNVEV (reference sequence). Trimming removed 8 bases from V and 0 bases from J; junction bases left unmatched: 7. CDR3 protein: CASSGQESSYEQYF. The CDR3 DNA is TGTGCCAGCTCCGGACAGGAGAGCTCCTACGAGCAGTACTTC.

This chain links TRBV10-1 with TRBJ2-5, with a weak D call TRBD2 (6 bases). The CDR3 contains 17 residues. Per the germline V gene, CDR1 is WNHNN and CDR2 is SYGVQD (reference sequence). V lost 0 bases and J 3 bases, leaving 17 bases between the germline ends. The CDR3 DNA follows: TGCGCCAGCAGTGAGTCAAGACTGGCGGGGAGAGAAGAGACCCAGTACTTC. As protein: CASSESRLAGREETQYF.

The chain carries TRBV23-1 and TRBJ1-1; 7 bases line up with TRBD1. TRBV23-1 is an ORF, and what it does is uncertain. V dropped 2 bases and J dropped 6; count of bases not matched to a gene: 6. The CDR3 has 14 amino acids. The CDR3 protein is CASSQRGRFAEAFF. The CDR3 DNA sequence: TGCGCCAGCAGTCAAAGGGGGCGATTTGCTGAAGCTTTCTTT.

As regards this clone: An end of the junction does not agree with germline; a read error may underlie this. The gene calls are TRBV19 and TRBJ2-1, with 8 nucleotides matching TRBD2. The V gene's germline CDR1 is LNHDA and CDR2 SQIVND (reference sequence). This CDR3 region has 15 residues. The CDR3 DNA reads TGTGCCGGTAGTAAGTTAGCGGGGACGCCGGGTGAGCAGTTCTTC. It codes for CAGSKLAGTPGEQFF.

This clone came up once. The chain employs TRBV2 and TRBJ1-6; no definite D call. The germline V and J ends were trimmed by 5 bases and 9 bases, with 11 bases remaining between them. This CDR3 has 13 residues. CDR1 is SNHLY and CDR2 is FYNNEI in the germline V gene. CDR3 loop: CASSSESSSPLHF. The CDR3 coding sequence is TGTGCCAGCAGTTCCGAGTCGAGTTCACCCCTCCACTTT.